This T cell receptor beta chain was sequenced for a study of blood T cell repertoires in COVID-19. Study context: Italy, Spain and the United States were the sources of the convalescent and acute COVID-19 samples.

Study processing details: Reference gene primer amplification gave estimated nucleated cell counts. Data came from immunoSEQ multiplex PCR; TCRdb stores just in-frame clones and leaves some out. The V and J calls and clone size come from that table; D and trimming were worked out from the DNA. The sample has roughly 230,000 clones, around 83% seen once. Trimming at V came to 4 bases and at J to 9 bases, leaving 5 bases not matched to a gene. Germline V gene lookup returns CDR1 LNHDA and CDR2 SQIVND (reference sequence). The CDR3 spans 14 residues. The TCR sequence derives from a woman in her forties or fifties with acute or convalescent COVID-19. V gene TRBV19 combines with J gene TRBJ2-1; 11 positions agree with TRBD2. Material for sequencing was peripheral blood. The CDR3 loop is CASSKTSGTAEQFF. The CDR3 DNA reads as TGTGCCAGTAGTAAGACTAGCGGGACTGCTGAGCAGTTCTTC.